Shown below are 29 T cell receptor beta chains from a single sample sequenced in a study of cytomegalovirus exposure and HLA in healthy donors (dated by TCRdb to about 2017). Libraries were prepared through the immunoSEQ multiplex PCR assay. For the multiplex PCR, a mixture combining 60 forward primers for TCR Vbeta segments and 13 reverse primers for TCR Jbeta segments was used. In its TCRdb copy, this immuneACCESS table keeps in-frame sequences only and misses some clones. Where compared with another copy, unresolved V genes explain less than half of these, and the others have no known cause. The sample records approximately 220,000 clones, about 75% of which are singletons. Jointly, the top ten make up around 1.8% of the sample. Source material: PBMCs. The receptor set was obtained from a young man in good health and CMV-seronegative.

This clone was detected once. V gene TRBV9 combines with J gene TRBJ2-2, with a tentative D call TRBD1 (7 bases). V lost 4 bases and J lost 3, with 19 bases in between. Germline loops: CDR1 SGDLS, CDR2 YYNGEE. There are 17 residues in the CDR3. CDR3 amino acids: CASSSRRQGLDTGELFF. In nucleotides, the CDR3 is TGTGCCAGCAGCTCCCGGAGACAGGGACTGGACACCGGGGAGCTGTTTTTT. The full variable domain, in which reference TRBV9 and TRBJ2-2 provide the parts outside the CDR3, is DSGVTQTPKHLITATGQRVTLRCSPRSGDLSVYWYQQSLDQGLQFLIQYYNGEERAKGNILERFSAQQFPDLHSELNLSSLELGDSALYFCASSSRRQGLDTGELFFGEGSRLTVL.

The sample holds a few counts of this clone. V is TRBV29-1 and J is TRBJ2-5, with a weak D call TRBD2 (5 bases). Trimming took off 1 base at V and 4 bases at J, with 7 bases between the two ends. Germline values: CDR1 SQVTM, CDR2 ANQGSEA. The length of the CDR3 is 12 residues. The DNA of the CDR3 is TGCAGCGTTGAAGGAGCGGTAGAGACCCAGTACTTC. Translated, it gives CSVEGAVETQYF.

The chain uses TRBV27 and TRBJ1-3, with D uncertain. The V gene lost 2 bases and the J gene lost 0 bases, with 8 bases spanning the gap. This CDR3 has 15 residues. CDR1 and CDR2 (germline): MNHEY, SMNVEV (reference sequence). CDR3 protein: CASSLSRDSGNTIYF. In DNA, the CDR3 is TGTGCCAGCAGTTTAAGTCGGGACTCTGGAAACACCATATATTTT.

The rearrangement joins TRBV6-6 to TRBJ1-5; 10 bases are a match to TRBD1. This CDR3 is 15 amino acids long. Trimming took 6 bases from V and 5 from J; bases not matched to a gene: 7. Germline CDR1 MNHNY, CDR2 SVGAGI (reference sequence). CDR3 sequence reads: CASRRTGGSDQPQHF. For the CDR3, the DNA is TGTGCCAGCAGACGGACAGGGGGAAGCGATCAGCCCCAGCATTTT.

The chain is built from TRBV4-3 and TRBJ1-1; possibly TRBD1 for D (5 bases). This CDR3 region has 16 residues. V was pared by 1 base and J by 11 bases, with 23 bases between. From germline, CDR1 is LGHNA and CDR2 YSLEER. The CDR3: CASSQGGGFPNMGAFF. As DNA, the CDR3 is TGCGCCAGCAGCCAAGGGGGCGGATTTCCGAACATGGGCGCTTTCTTT.

The J gene is TRBJ2-1, the V gene TRBV28; D is unclear. Germline values: CDR1 MDHEN, CDR2 SYDVKM. The length of the CDR3 is 12 residues. V gave up 5 bases and J gave up 8 bases, with 10 bases separating them. DNA of the CDR3: TGTGCCAGCAGTGGCCCCGCGGATGAGCAGTTCTTC. It specifies CASSGPADEQFF.

The chain combines TRBV5-6 with TRBJ1-2, with TRBD1 as a possible D gene (6 bases). The CDR3 is 14 residues long. Germline V gives CDR1 SGHDT, CDR2 YYEEEE. V was pared by 3 bases and J by 4 bases, with 13 bases between. CDR3 in amino acids: CASSSVEGVYGYTF. In DNA form, the CDR3 reads TGTGCCAGCAGCTCGGTCGAGGGGGTCTATGGCTACACCTTC. The complete variable domain, with remaining parts taken from reference TRBV5-6 and TRBJ1-2, reads DAGVTQSPTHLIKTRGQQVTLRCSPKSGHDTVSWYQQALGQGPQFIFQYYEEEERQRGNFPDRFSGHQFPNYSSELNVNALLLGDSALYLCASSSVEGVYGYTFGSGTRLTVV.

The chain couples TRBV9 to TRBJ2-1, with TRBD2 as a possible D gene (5 bases). The CDR3 is made up of 13 amino acids. The germline V gene encodes CDR1 SGDLS and CDR2 YYNGEE. V was shortened by 4 bases and J by 6 bases, with 11 bases between the two germline ends. CDR3: CASSMDSFNEQFF. Written as DNA, the CDR3 is TGTGCCAGCAGCATGGACTCGTTCAATGAGCAGTTCTTC.

The V and J genes are TRBV7-9 and TRBJ2-3; D may be TRBD2 (5 bases). From germline, CDR1 is SEHNR and CDR2 FQNEAQ (reference sequence). Between the trimmed V and J ends, which lost 10 bases and 3 bases, there was a span of 17 bases. The CDR3 has 14 residues. The CDR3 loop reads CATQLGRGTDTQYF. CDR3 nucleotide sequence: TGTGCCACCCAGCTAGGCCGCGGGACAGATACGCAGTATTTT.

V usage is TRBV30 and J usage is TRBJ1-2, with D unresolved. CDR1 and CDR2 (germline): GTSNPN, SVGIG (reference sequence). This CDR3 has 14 amino acids. The ends were cut back, 0 bases at V and 7 bases at J, with 15 bases in the middle. The CDR3 sequence: CAWSVPGGTSGYTF. In DNA form, the CDR3 reads TGTGCCTGGAGTGTACCAGGAGGAACGAGTGGCTACACCTTC.

The rearrangement uses TRBV7-9 and TRBJ2-1; tentatively, D is TRBD1 (5 bases). Germline V gene data show CDR1 as SEHNR and CDR2 as FQNEAQ (reference sequence). With 1 base removed from V and 5 bases from J, the gap between germline ends came to 9 bases. The CDR3 has 14 residues. Here the CDR3 DNA reads TGTGCCAGCAGCTTAGATATCAGGGACAATGAGCAGTTCTTC. Its translation: CASSLDIRDNEQFF.

The chain recombines TRBV7-3 with TRBJ1-5; 7 nucleotides agree with TRBD1. The junction had 6 bases not matched to a gene; V was cut back by 3 bases and J by 4 bases. From germline, CDR1 is SGHTA and CDR2 FQGTGA. This CDR3 spans 15 amino acids. The chain's CDR3 is CASSFGQAINQPQHF. CDR3 DNA: TGTGCCAGCAGCTTCGGACAGGCAATAAATCAGCCCCAGCATTTT.

The chain is built from TRBV6-5 and TRBJ2-7; TRBD2 might be the D (5 bases). Germline CDR1 reads MNHEY; CDR2 reads SVGAGI. The CDR3 extends over 14 amino acids. V dropped 6 bases and J dropped 2 bases, with 14 bases sitting between them. CDR3 nucleotide sequence: TGTGCCAGCAGCCCGGAGGCAACTCCCTACGAGCAGTACTTC. This sequence encodes CASSPEATPYEQYF.

V usage is TRBV2 and J usage is TRBJ1-1; TRBD1 matches at 7 bases. Germline loops: CDR1 SNHLY, CDR2 FYNNEI. The CDR3 is 13 amino acids. The V segment lost 6 bases and the J segment 3 bases; nucleotides outside the gene matches: 4. Here the CDR3 DNA reads TGTGCCAGCAGGACAGGGTTGGACACTGAAGCTTTCTTT. Translating gives CASRTGLDTEAFF.

The chain joins TRBV6-5 to TRBJ1-5; 7 positions agree with TRBD1. Per the germline V gene, CDR1 is MNHEY and CDR2 is SVGAGI. The CDR3 totals 15 residues. V trimming: 4 bases; J trimming: 2 bases; junction bases outside the gene matches: 5. The CDR3 DNA is TGTGCCAGCAGTTCAAAGGGGGCCGGCAATCAGCCCCAGCATTTT. Its protein product is CASSSKGAGNQPQHF.

The chain employs TRBV11-3 and TRBJ2-1; 7 bases are shared with TRBD2. After removal of 3 bases from V and 0 bases from J, the junction contained 5 bases not matched to a gene. The CDR3 consists of 16 residues. CDR1 is SGHNT and CDR2 is YENEEA in the germline V gene. This CDR3 is CASSLWGGSSYNEQFF. In DNA form, the CDR3 reads TGTGCCAGCAGCTTGTGGGGGGGGAGCTCCTACAATGAGCAGTTCTTC.

The rearrangement uses TRBV5-6 and TRBJ2-5, with 7 nucleotides matching TRBD2. TRBJ2-7 explains the end of the DNA better; the J call may be wrong. This CDR3 has 13 amino acids. Per germline, CDR1 SGHDT and CDR2 YYEEEE. CDR3 DNA: TGTGCCAGCAGTTTGCGGGAGTCCTACGAGCAGTACTTC. It is translated as CASSLRESYEQYF.

A note on this clone: Other nucleotide sequences in the sample specify the same CDR3. V gene TRBV7-2 combines with J gene TRBJ1-2, with 11 bases lining up with TRBD1. Germline CDR1 and CDR2: SGHTA and FQGNSA. V gave up 5 bases and J gave up 3 bases; unmatched junction bases: 8. This CDR3 contains 16 residues. The DNA for the CDR3 is TGTGCCAGCAGCCCCAGGGGACAGGGGGGTCACTATGGCTACACCTTC. It specifies CASSPRGQGGHYGYTF.

The rearrangement links TRBV19 to TRBJ1-1, with 9 positions matching TRBD1. The V gene's germline CDR1 is LNHDA and CDR2 SQIVND (reference sequence). With 3 bases clipped from V and 7 bases from J, the junction kept 3 bases outside the gene matches. The CDR3 consists of 13 residues. The CDR3 is CASSMNRGLEAFF. Here the CDR3 DNA reads TGTGCCAGTAGTATGAACAGGGGGCTTGAAGCTTTCTTT.

V gene TRBV5-1 combines with J gene TRBJ2-2, with 10 bases lining up with TRBD2. V lost 4 bases, J lost 0 bases, and 12 bases stayed unmatched. The CDR3 is made up of 19 amino acids. The germline CDR1 and CDR2 sequences are SGHRS and YFSETQ. DNA of the CDR3: TGCGCCAGCAGCCCGGTCCCTAGCGGGGGACATGCGAACACCGGGGAGCTGTTTTTT. As protein: CASSPVPSGGHANTGELFF.

This clone was seen a single time. V gene TRBV6-5 combines with J gene TRBJ2-3, with 8 nucleotides matching TRBD1. The V and J ends lost 6 bases and 5 bases, in that order; junction bases with no gene match: 4. Germline CDR1 MNHEY, CDR2 SVGAGI. The CDR3 has 13 residues. CDR3 residues: CASRKQGGDTQYF. The CDR3 DNA sequence: TGTGCCAGCAGGAAACAGGGGGGAGATACGCAGTATTTT.

The rearrangement links TRBV5-1 to TRBJ2-1, with 10 bases lining up with TRBD1. The junction had 7 bases not matched to a gene; V was cut back by 4 bases and J by 6 bases. The V gene's germline CDR1 is SGHRS and CDR2 YFSETQ. The CDR3 is 15 amino acids. The CDR3 sequence: CASSGRGQGRNEQFF. The CDR3 nucleotides read TGCGCCAGCAGCGGCCGGGGACAGGGGCGCAATGAGCAGTTCTTC.

There are a few counts of this clone. The V and J genes are TRBV4-3 and TRBJ2-7; D gene ambiguous. CDR3 length equals 16 residues. V was pared by 1 base and J by 0 bases, with 13 bases between. Germline-derived CDR1 and CDR2 are LGHNA and YSLEER. CDR3 coding DNA: TGCGCCAGCAGCCAAGGCCCAGGCGTCGGCTCCTACGAGCAGTACTTC. This translates into CASSQGPGVGSYEQYF.

This rearrangement joins TRBV19 to TRBJ1-1, with 7 bases aligning to TRBD1. The CDR3 has 15 residues. Unmatched junction bases numbered 7, after V lost 5 bases and J lost 1 base. Germline loops: CDR1 LNHDA, CDR2 SQIVND (reference sequence). The CDR3 nucleotides read TGTGCCAGTAGTGCTACAGGGGCCGCGAACACTGAAGCTTTCTTT. Amino acid sequence: CASSATGAANTEAFF.

In its sample, this clone was seen a few times. This chain connects TRBV30 to TRBJ2-5, with D possibly matching TRBD2 (5 bases). The CDR3 extends over 14 amino acids. Germline V gene lookup returns CDR1 GTSNPN and CDR2 SVGIG (reference sequence). V dropped 3 bases and J dropped 2 bases, with 13 bases sitting between them. CDR3 sequence: CAWSKSSSQETQYF. CDR3 DNA: TGTGCCTGGAGCAAGTCTAGCAGTCAAGAGACCCAGTACTTC.

This clone was detected only once. This chain links TRBV7-3 with TRBJ1-4, with D perhaps matching TRBD1 (6 bases). The V and J ends lost 2 bases and 6 bases respectively, with 13 bases between them. Germline values: CDR1 SGHTA, CDR2 FQGTGA. CDR3 length equals 15 residues. In nucleotides, the CDR3 is TGTGCCAGCAGCTTAGGGGGGGGCTGGGATGAAAAACTGTTTTTT. Residues: CASSLGGGWDEKLFF.

This sequence joins TRBV19 and TRBJ1-2, with TRBD1 identical over 11 bases. J lost 8 bases, V lost 3 bases, and 11 bases had no gene match. Germline V gene lookup returns CDR1 LNHDA and CDR2 SQIVND (reference sequence). This CDR3 region has 16 residues. For the CDR3, the DNA is TGTGCCAGTAGTATTCAGGACAGGGGGCGATCGGGCGGCTACACCTTC. Residues: CASSIQDRGRSGGYTF.

This clone was observed a few times. This chain joins TRBV5-1 and TRBJ2-1; 9 nucleotides agree with TRBD2. The length of the CDR3 is 16 residues. The J segment lost 7 bases and the V segment lost 0 bases, leaving 8 bases of the junction unmatched. Germline CDR1 and CDR2: SGHRS and YFSETQ. CDR3 DNA sequence: TGCGCCAGCAGCTTGGCCGGCGGGGGGGCCGAGAATGAGCAGTTCTTC. The encoded protein is CASSLAGGGAENEQFF.

This rearrangement joins TRBV6-1 to TRBJ1-1, with D possibly TRBD1 on 5 matching bases. Per the germline V gene, CDR1 is MNHNS and CDR2 is SASEGT. This CDR3 comprises 13 residues. V lost 5 bases and J lost 11, with 18 bases in between. The chain's CDR3 is CASSTPTGRRAFF. CDR3 DNA: TGTGCCAGCAGTACTCCCACAGGACGCAGGGCTTTCTTT.